Listed here are 17 T cell receptor beta chains from one sample, sequenced in a study of T cell changes during pregnancy in multiple sclerosis. This table comes from immunoSEQ multiplex PCR, and its TCRdb copy is limited to in-frame clones, with some not included. This sample yields approximately 46,000 clones, of which nearly 90% are seen a single time; roughly 5% belongs to the top ten. Specimen: peripheral blood, collected after pregnancy. The receptors come from a female donor in good health, enrolled as a control in a pregnancy study.

This sequence joins TRBV6-1 and TRBJ1-2; D not certain. Between the trimmed V and J ends, which lost 8 bases and 3 bases, there was a span of 10 bases. The CDR3 runs to 12 residues. Germline V CDR1 and CDR2: MNHNS, SASEGT. The CDR3 DNA reads as TGTGCCAGCGGAGAAAGGCACTATGGCTACACCTTC. Translated: CASGERHYGYTF.

This clone was picked up a small number of times. This chain joins TRBV28 and TRBJ1-1; 10 positions match TRBD1. The CDR3 spans 15 residues. V lost 5 bases and J lost 3; bases outside the gene matches: 6. Germline CDR1 MDHEN, CDR2 SYDVKM. DNA for the CDR3: TGTGCCAGCAGTCCCTGGACAGGGGGGTACACTGAAGCTTTCTTT. It is translated as CASSPWTGGYTEAFF.

The V and J genes are TRBV29-1 and TRBJ2-5; TRBD2 matches at 11 bases. The germline V gene has CDR1 SQVTM and CDR2 ANQGSEA. The trim removed 1 base at V and 4 bases at J, leaving 2 bases unmatched. The CDR3 consists of 14 residues. The CDR3 DNA reads TGCAGCGTTGAAGGCCTAGCGGGAGGAGAGACCCAGTACTTC. This encodes CSVEGLAGGETQYF.

CDR3 sequence: CASSLVAVNTEAFF. The CDR3 region has the DNA TGTGCCAGCAGCTTGGTGGCGGTGAACACTGAAGCTTTCTTT. V is TRBV5-5 and J is TRBJ1-1; unclear D gene. From germline, CDR1 is SGHKS and CDR2 YYEKEE (reference sequence). The CDR3 is 14 residues long. The V end was cut by 0 bases, the J end by 0 bases, with 6 bases between. Based on the CDR3 plus reference TRBV5-5 and TRBJ1-1, the full variable domain is DAGVTQSPTHLIKTRGQQVTLRCSPISGHKSVSWYQQVLGQGPQFIFQYYEKEERGRGNFPDRFSARQFPNYSSELNVNALLLGDSALYLCASSLVAVNTEAFFGQGTRLTVV.

This sequence joins TRBV18 and TRBJ2-7; 7 bases map to TRBD1. The V gene end was trimmed by 3 bases and the J gene end by 3 bases; junction bases not matched to a gene: 2. CDR1 and CDR2 (germline): KGHSH, LQKENI. This CDR3 contains 13 residues. CDR3 DNA sequence: TGTGCCAGCTCACCTGGGACAGACTACGAGCAGTACTTC. Translation gives CASSPGTDYEQYF.

A note on this clone: One end of the junction does not line up with germline, which may come from a read error. The gene calls are TRBV5-8 and TRBJ1-5, with 7 bases fitting TRBD1. Per the germline V gene, CDR1 is SGHTS and CDR2 is YDEGEE. This CDR3 is 14 amino acids long. CDR3 loop: CASSPGQLNPPQHF. The CDR3 region has the DNA TGTGCCAGCAGCCCGGGACAGCTCAATCCGCCCCAGCATTTT.

This clone turned up a few times. V and J are TRBV19 and TRBJ1-5, with 8 bases identical to TRBD1. CDR1 is LNHDA, CDR2 SQIVND, per germline (reference sequence). Unmatched junction bases numbered 5, after V lost 4 bases and J lost 3 bases. There are 15 residues in the CDR3. In DNA, the CDR3 is TGTGCCAGTAGTAAACAGGGGGTGATCAATCAGCCCCAGCATTTT. This sequence encodes CASSKQGVINQPQHF. The variable domain in full, completed from reference TRBV19 and TRBJ1-5, reads DGGITQSPKYLFRKEGQNVTLSCEQNLNHDAMYWYRQDPGQGLRLIYYSQIVNDFQKGDIAEGYSVSREKKESFPLTVTSAQKNPTAFYLCASSKQGVINQPQHFGDGTRLSIL.

This clone occurred once. The J gene is TRBJ1-1, the V gene TRBV4-2; D perhaps matches TRBD1 (6 bases). The CDR3 contains 16 residues. Trimming pared 0 bases from V and 8 bases from J, leaving 19 bases between. The germline V gene has CDR1 LGHNA and CDR2 YNFKEQ. DNA of the CDR3: TGTGCCAGCAGCCAAGATCCCACTGGGCGGGGGCAAGAAGCTTTCTTT. Residues: CASSQDPTGRGQEAFF.

The CDR3 bases are TGTGCCAGCAGTCCCGGGACACCCGCCGAAGCTTTCTTT. This codes for CASSPGTPAEAFF. The chain uses TRBV28 and TRBJ1-1, with a tentative D call TRBD1 (6 bases). V was trimmed by 5 bases and J by 8 bases, leaving 15 bases between them. The CDR3 consists of 13 residues. Germline lookup yields CDR1 MDHEN and CDR2 SYDVKM.

The rearrangement links TRBV9 to TRBJ1-3; D not certain. The germline V and J ends were trimmed by 2 bases and 2 bases, with 8 bases remaining between them. Germline CDR1 is SGDLS and CDR2 is YYNGEE. There are 14 residues in the CDR3. The CDR3: CASSVQDTGNTIYF. The CDR3, as DNA: TGTGCCAGCAGCGTGCAGGATACTGGAAACACCATATATTTT.

Judged by abundance, this clone is medium-sized. The J gene is TRBJ2-1, the V gene TRBV7-3, with TRBD2 as a possible D gene (7 bases). V was shortened by 8 bases and J by 0 bases, with 26 bases between the two germline ends. CDR1 SGHTA and CDR2 FQGTGA come from the germline V gene. The CDR3 loop spans 19 amino acids. CDR3 sequence (DNA): TGTGCCAGCCCTCCCCAGCGGGACAAACTATCATCCTCCTACAATGAGCAGTTCTTC. This sequence encodes CASPPQRDKLSSSYNEQFF.

The chain is built from TRBV4-3 and TRBJ2-5; 13 positions match TRBD2. The CDR3 is made up of 16 amino acids. The V gene's germline CDR1 is LGHNA and CDR2 YSLEER. The V segment lost 0 bases and the J segment 4 bases; nucleotides outside the gene matches: 2. The CDR3 bases are TGCGCCAGCAGCCAAGACACTAGCGGGGGGGGAGAGACCCAGTACTTC. Protein sequence: CASSQDTSGGGETQYF.

This rearrangement joins TRBV11-2 to TRBJ2-2; a possible D gene is TRBD2 (5 bases). Germline V gene sequence: CDR1 SGHAT, CDR2 FQNNGV. The CDR3 extends over 14 amino acids. Trimming left V 11 bases short and J 0 bases short, with 13 bases between. In DNA form, the CDR3 reads TGTGCCGGCCACCCACTAGCGAACACCGGGGAGCTGTTTTTT. Protein sequence: CAGHPLANTGELFF.

About this clone itself: A much larger clone lies a single base off, so this may be a read error. The sample holds other DNA sequences that translate to the same CDR3. The V and J genes are TRBV6-4 and TRBJ2-3, with 10 nucleotides matching TRBD2. The CDR3 totals 15 residues. Germline V gene sequence: CDR1 MRHNA, CDR2 SNTAGT. With 4 bases clipped from V and 1 base from J, the junction kept 2 bases outside the gene matches. The CDR3 nucleotides are TGTGCCAGCAGTGGGACTAGCGGAGGCACAGATACGCAGTATTTT. This codes for CASSGTSGGTDTQYF.

As to this clone: An end of the junction differs from the germline gene, which may be a read error. The chain joins TRBV7-7 to TRBJ1-4, with D maybe TRBD1 (6 bases). The V gene's germline CDR1 is SSHAT and CDR2 FNYEAQ (reference sequence). This CDR3 spans 14 amino acids. The CDR3: CASSPRGLNEKLFF. Written as DNA, the CDR3 is TGTGCTAGCAGCCCCAGGGGTCTTAATGAAAAACTGTTTTTT.

This chain joins TRBV5-1 and TRBJ2-1; 8 nucleotides line up with TRBD2. The trim removed 4 bases at V and 5 bases at J, leaving 8 bases unmatched. Germline CDR1 is SGHRS and CDR2 is YFSETQ. The CDR3 covers 15 residues. CDR3 sequence: CASSLGLAGHNEQFF. The CDR3 nucleotides read TGCGCCAGCAGCCTTGGGCTAGCGGGTCACAATGAGCAGTTCTTC.

The chain employs TRBV6-4 and TRBJ2-3; D possibly corresponds to TRBD2 (5 bases). Per the germline V gene, CDR1 is MRHNA and CDR2 is SNTAGT. V dropped 0 bases and J dropped 1 base, with 14 bases sitting between them. CDR3 length equals 17 residues. The CDR3 nucleotides are TGTGCCAGCAGTGACTCGACTTCCGTCGGGGGCACAGATACGCAGTATTTT. It is translated as CASSDSTSVGGTDTQYF.